The clone carrying this T cell receptor (beta chain) was counted between two and nine times. Its antigen remains unknown. This sample is part of a study of T-cell reconstitution after alpha-beta-depleted transplantation in children. V trimming: 3 bases; J trimming: 3 bases; junction bases outside the gene matches: 9. The germline gives CDR1 SGHRS, CDR2 YFSETQ. The CDR3 contains 16 residues. Findings of the study overall: Reports say that about two months after transplant, the alpha-beta T cells came out of several hundred graft clones that had expanded. One year post-transplant, T-cell counts and diversity were largely derived from T cells produced anew.

TCRbeta library construction was performed incorporating unique molecular identifiers. TCRdb analysed the PCR reads with MiXCR anew, one entry per CDR3 protein. The repertoire has under 850,000 distinct CDR3 sequences, approximately 14% of them found once; the top ten carry 0.79%. J is TRBJ2-5 and V is TRBV5-1; 9 nucleotides align to TRBD2. This clonotype was sampled from a girl aged 2 to 9 with congenital amegakaryocytic thrombocytopenia, due to receive a stem cell transplant. The material sequenced was PBMCs, taken before TCRalphabeta/CD19-depleted stem cell transplant. CDR3 protein: CASSWGKVAGEETQYF. CDR3 sequence (DNA): TGCGCCAGCAGCTGGGGTAAGGTAGCGGGAGAAGAGACCCAGTACTTC.